One and the same sample provided the 16 T cell receptor beta chains below, sequenced in a study of blood T cell repertoires in COVID-19 (dated by TCRdb to about 2020). The method behind the library was the immunoSEQ multiplex PCR assay. What TCRdb holds here is the immuneACCESS table cut down to in-frame rearrangements. Part of the clones is not present; checked against another copy, under half of the missing clones reflect an unresolved V gene, and the others are unexplained. The table for this sample lists about 140,000 clones; 84% of them were counted only once. The ten largest account for 1.6% of the sample. Sequencing was done on a sample of PBMCs or T cells enriched from blood (not recorded which). These receptors came from a woman aged 18 to 35 who had been exposed to COVID-19.

The chain links TRBV30 to TRBJ1-5, with 7 bases identical to TRBD1. CDR1 GTSNPN and CDR2 SVGIG come from the germline V gene (reference sequence). J was trimmed by 6 bases and V by 2 bases; bases with no gene match: 13. This CDR3 spans 16 amino acids. DNA of the CDR3: TGTGCCTGGAGTCTTCCCTTCGACAGGGAACGTCAGCCCCAGCATTTT. This codes for CAWSLPFDRERQPQHF. The variable domain in full, with the rest retrieved from reference TRBV30 and TRBJ1-5, is SQTIHQWPATLVQPVGSPLSLECTVEGTSNPNLYWYRQAAGRGLQLLFYSVGIGQISSEVPQNLSASRPQDRQFILSSKKLLLSDSGFYLCAWSLPFDRERQPQHFGDGTRLSIL.

The rearrangement uses TRBV27 and TRBJ2-1; D is possibly TRBD2 (6 bases). V was clipped by 8 bases and J by 2 bases, with 19 bases between them. The CDR3 loop spans 16 amino acids. Germline assignment: CDR1 MNHEY and CDR2 SMNVEV (reference sequence). In nucleotides, the CDR3 is TGTGCCAGCTGTCCCGGGGACTGGCTAACCTACAATGAGCAGTTCTTC. It yields the protein CASCPGDWLTYNEQFF.

V is TRBV24-1 and J is TRBJ1-6, with D possibly TRBD1 on 5 matching bases. The ends were cut back, 9 bases at V and 7 bases at J, with 18 bases in the middle. The CDR3 covers 15 residues. Germline lookup yields CDR1 KGHDR and CDR2 SFDVKD. In DNA, the CDR3 is TGTGCCACCCCCGGGACTGATTTATCGAATTCACCCCTCCACTTT. The encoded protein is CATPGTDLSNSPLHF.

This rearrangement joins TRBV7-9 to TRBJ1-5; D is possibly TRBD1 (5 bases). Germline CDR1 and CDR2: SEHNR and FQNEAQ (reference sequence). The CDR3 consists of 14 residues. The V end was cut by 1 base, the J end by 7 bases, with 11 bases between. For the CDR3, the DNA is TGTGCCAGCAGCTTAGGGGGACTAGCGCAGCCCCAGCATTTT. It encodes CASSLGGLAQPQHF.

The chain combines TRBV27 with TRBJ1-1; 7 nucleotides align to TRBD1. CDR1 MNHEY and CDR2 SMNVEV come from the germline V gene (reference sequence). The CDR3 is made up of 14 amino acids. The ends lost 8 bases at V and 0 bases at J; junction bases unmatched: 6. Here the CDR3 reads CASWKQGLNTEAFF. The CDR3, as DNA: TGTGCCAGCTGGAAACAGGGGTTGAACACTGAAGCTTTCTTT.

This clone was seen a few times. The J gene is TRBJ1-2, the V gene TRBV7-2; the D gene is possibly TRBD1 (6 bases). This CDR3 is built from 14 residues. Germline CDR1 is SGHTA and CDR2 is FQGNSA. V lost 8 bases to trimming and J lost 2 bases, with 15 bases between them. CDR3 in amino acids: CASARGAGNYGYTF. The DNA for the CDR3 is TGTGCCAGCGCCCGGGGGGCTGGAAACTATGGCTACACCTTC. The whole variable domain, remainder taken from reference TRBV7-2 and TRBJ1-2, is GAGVSQSPSNKVTEKGKDVELRCDPISGHTALYWYRQSLGQGLEFLIYFQGNSAPDKSGLPSDRFSAERTGGSVSTLTIQRTQQEDSAVYLCASARGAGNYGYTFGSGTRLTVV.

The V gene is TRBV27, the J gene TRBJ1-5, with D perhaps matching TRBD1 (5 bases). The V end was cut by 5 bases, the J end by 2 bases, with 13 bases between. Germline V gene data show CDR1 as MNHEY and CDR2 as SMNVEV (reference sequence). CDR3 length: 15 amino acids. The CDR3 loop is CASSMEGSGNQPQHF. As DNA, the CDR3 is TGTGCCAGCAGTATGGAGGGGTCGGGCAATCAGCCCCAGCATTTT.

The chain carries TRBV28 and TRBJ2-2, with no clear D. Germline CDR1 MDHEN, CDR2 SYDVKM. The CDR3 contains 14 residues. V was clipped by 1 base and J by 3 bases, with 6 bases between them. The CDR3 bases are TGTGCCAGCAGTTTATCAGGCGACACCGGGGAGCTGTTTTTT. This translates into CASSLSGDTGELFF.

V and J are TRBV2 and TRBJ2-7; maybe TRBD2 (6 bases). The CDR3 consists of 13 residues. With 10 bases removed from V and 7 bases from J, the gap between germline ends came to 20 bases. Germline V lookup: CDR1 SNHLY, CDR2 FYNNEI. The CDR3: CATDPLGSLEQYF. CDR3 in DNA: TGTGCCACTGACCCCCTCGGGAGTTTGGAGCAGTACTTC.

The V gene is TRBV19, the J gene TRBJ2-5; possible D gene TRBD1, 5 bases. The germline CDR1 and CDR2 sequences are LNHDA and SQIVND (reference sequence). V was shortened by 7 bases and J by 1 base, with 10 bases between the two germline ends. CDR3 length: 13 residues. The CDR3 DNA follows: TGTGCCAGTAATCAGGGAACCCAAGAGACCCAGTACTTC. Encoded protein: CASNQGTQETQYF.

The chain uses TRBV5-4 and TRBJ1-2, with no clear D. The germline V gene encodes CDR1 SGHNT and CDR2 YYREEE (reference sequence). Trimming removed 0 bases from V and 0 bases from J, with 15 bases in between. The CDR3 runs to 17 residues. The CDR3 protein is CASSLGKAVGANYGYTF. The CDR3 DNA reads TGTGCCAGCAGCTTGGGGAAGGCGGTAGGAGCTAACTATGGCTACACCTTC.

The J gene is TRBJ1-1, the V gene TRBV18, with TRBD1 matching 8 bases. Trimming at V came to 4 bases and at J to 4 bases, leaving 2 bases not matched to a gene. Per germline, CDR1 KGHSH and CDR2 LQKENI. The CDR3 spans 13 residues. Here the CDR3 reads CASSLTGGTEAFF. The CDR3 nucleotides are TGTGCCAGCTCACTCACAGGGGGCACTGAAGCTTTCTTT. The full variable domain, in which reference TRBV18 and TRBJ1-1 provide the parts outside the CDR3, is NAGVMQNPRHLVRRRGQEARLRCSPMKGHSHVYWYRQLPEEGLKFMVYLQKENIIDESGMPKERFSAEFPKEGPSILRIQQVVRGDSAAYFCASSLTGGTEAFFGQGTRLTVV.

The CDR3 bases are TGTGCCATCAGTGAGTCGGAGACAGTAGGTGAAAAACTGTTTTTT. Residues: CAISESETVGEKLFF. The rearrangement joins TRBV10-3 to TRBJ1-4, with D possibly matching TRBD1 (5 bases). Trimming removed 0 bases at V and 7 bases at J, with 12 bases between. CDR1 ENHRY and CDR2 SYGVKD come from the germline V gene. This CDR3 region has 15 residues.

This clone was counted only a few times. The V and J genes are TRBV19 and TRBJ2-1; the D gene is possibly TRBD2 (6 bases). This CDR3 has 14 residues. Looked up from germline, CDR1 is LNHDA and CDR2 is SQIVND (reference sequence). Trimming removed 6 bases at V and 2 bases at J, with 11 bases between. DNA of the CDR3: TGTGCCAGTAGGCCCTCGGGAGCCTACAATGAGCAGTTCTTC. Its protein is CASRPSGAYNEQFF.

The chain recombines TRBV2 with TRBJ1-1, with a weak D call TRBD1 (5 bases). Per germline, CDR1 SNHLY and CDR2 FYNNEI. Trimming pared 0 bases from V and 5 bases from J, leaving 10 bases between. There are 14 residues in the CDR3. The CDR3 here is CASSEAVRGTEAFF. The DNA for the CDR3 is TGTGCCAGCAGTGAAGCGGTAAGGGGAACTGAAGCTTTCTTT.

V gene TRBV23-1 combines with J gene TRBJ1-5, with TRBD1 identical over 7 bases. TRBV23-1 is treated as an ORF (open reading frame) with a function not yet certain. The J segment lost 4 bases and the V segment lost 2 bases, leaving 8 bases of the junction unmatched. The CDR3 totals 16 residues. CDR3 in DNA: TGCGCCAGCAGTCAACCCCCGGGACAGAGTAATCAGCCCCAGCATTTT. This translates into CASSQPPGQSNQPQHF.